The text below deals with one T cell receptor beta chain. Its antigen is undetermined. This specimen belongs to a study of CD8+ T cells in alopecia areata. Study overall: In an open-label trial, patients got 5 to 10 mg tofacitinib twice daily.

Sequencing templates came from extracted RNA that was reverse transcribed into cDNA. Clones were sequenced by immunoSEQ multiplex PCR, and TCRdb holds only the in-frame ones, with some missing. In the table there are approximately 91,000 clones, less than 50% of which are singletons. Study observations and caveats: Mice showed clearer TCR sharing than patients did, a gap that was possibly HLA-related. An increase in clonality over normal scalp was evident in lesional scalp, especially alopecia totalis/universalis. In scalp samples, resident alphabeta T cells of normal skin are also sequenced.

The sequenced sample consisted of CD4+ T cells sorted from blood. The source is a human donor with alopecia areata.

The CDR3 sequence is CASSSSYTGELFF. The CDR3 DNA follows: TGTGCCAGCAGTAGCTCATACACCGGGGAGCTGTTTTTT. V gene TRBV25-1 combines with J gene TRBJ2-2; D is undetermined. Trimming pared 5 bases from V and 3 bases from J, leaving 7 bases between. Looked up from germline, CDR1 is MGHDK and CDR2 is SYGVNS. CDR3 length equals 13 residues. Using reference TRBV25-1 and TRBJ2-2 for the parts outside the CDR3, the full variable domain is EADIYQTPRYLVIGTGKKITLECSQTMGHDKMYWYQQDPGMELHLIHYSYGVNSTEKGDLSSESTVSRIRTEHFPLTLESARPSHTSQYLCASSSSYTGELFFGEGSRLTVL.